Listed below are T cell receptor beta chains from one sample, sequenced in a study of pediatric ulcerative colitis. Assay used: immunoSEQ multiplex PCR; TCRdb lists only in-frame clones, some missing. Among tens of thousands of clones listed, just over 75% were seen once. Input material: blood. These receptors originate from a boy aged 5-17 years with moderate ulcerative colitis. CDR3s include the opening cysteine and the closing phenylalanine or tryptophan. D genes are given only for firm matches. Size tells how often a clone was seen (once, few, many) or the class of an expanded clone, and some rows leave it out.

V gene: TRBV7-8
D gene: TRBD1
J gene: TRBJ1-5
clone size: few
CDR3 protein: CASSLSTGTSQPQHF

V gene: TRBV5-5
D gene: -
J gene: TRBJ2-1
clone size: -
CDR3 protein: CASSLWDLNEQFF

V gene: TRBV4-3
D gene: -
J gene: TRBJ2-7
clone size: -
CDR3 protein: CASSQDSGMGYEQYF

V gene: TRBV4-1
D gene: TRBD2
J gene: TRBJ2-7
clone size: -
CDR3 protein: CASSNPLAGGGNEQYF

V gene: TRBV4-1
D gene: -
J gene: TRBJ1-5
clone size: few
CDR3 protein: CASSRQGYNQPQHF

V gene: TRBV7-3
D gene: -
J gene: TRBJ2-7
clone size: -
CDR3 protein: CASSLTLAESGWGYEQYF

V gene: TRBV30
D gene: -
J gene: TRBJ1-4
clone size: -
CDR3 protein: CAWSLEVPMGKLFF

V gene: TRBV19
D gene: TRBD1
J gene: TRBJ1-2
clone size: -
CDR3 protein: CASSGQGGYGYTF

V gene: TRBV5-5
D gene: -
J gene: TRBJ2-3
clone size: -
CDR3 protein: CASSPPGDTQYF

V gene: TRBV5-1
D gene: -
J gene: TRBJ1-2
clone size: once
CDR3 protein: CASSRESNYGYTF

V gene: TRBV11-3
D gene: -
J gene: TRBJ2-3
clone size: -
CDR3 protein: CASSLTFPDTQYF

V gene: TRBV9
D gene: TRBD1
J gene: TRBJ1-2
clone size: -
CDR3 protein: CASSVEIAGGTYGYTF

V gene: TRBV5-1
D gene: -
J gene: TRBJ1-3
clone size: few
CDR3 protein: CASRSEGLSGNTIYF

V gene: TRBV5-1
D gene: -
J gene: TRBJ2-3
clone size: -
CDR3 protein: CASSARDRLRDTQYF

V gene: TRBV6-1
D gene: -
J gene: TRBJ1-1
clone size: -
CDR3 protein: CASSDGSLNTEAFF

V gene: TRBV13
D gene: TRBD1
J gene: TRBJ2-7
clone size: once
CDR3 protein: CASSSRDRGVPYEQYF

V gene: TRBV29-1
D gene: -
J gene: TRBJ1-2
clone size: -
CDR3 protein: CSARPGWSKGYTF

V gene: TRBV14
D gene: -
J gene: TRBJ1-2
clone size: -
CDR3 protein: CASSGTSYGYTF

V gene: TRBV27
D gene: TRBD1
J gene: TRBJ2-6
clone size: -
CDR3 protein: CASSLRDRGPGANVLTF

V gene: TRBV19
D gene: TRBD2
J gene: TRBJ2-5
clone size: -
CDR3 protein: CASSRLSGTSGGAQETQYF

V gene: TRBV2
D gene: -
J gene: TRBJ1-2
clone size: few
CDR3 protein: CASSEVAVIGYTF

V gene: TRBV7-9
D gene: -
J gene: TRBJ2-3
clone size: -
CDR3 protein: CASSNGAVTDTQYF

V gene: TRBV5-1
D gene: -
J gene: TRBJ1-1
clone size: -
CDR3 protein: CASSFEGGTEAFF

V gene: TRBV10-3
D gene: TRBD1
J gene: TRBJ1-2
clone size: -
CDR3 protein: CATQPGTDIYGYTF

V gene: TRBV4-1
D gene: TRBD1
J gene: TRBJ1-2
clone size: -
CDR3 protein: CASSQNTDRVLGYTF

V gene: TRBV13
D gene: -
J gene: TRBJ2-5
clone size: -
CDR3 protein: CASSPFRDGGTQYF

V gene: TRBV28
D gene: TRBD1
J gene: TRBJ1-2
clone size: -
CDR3 protein: CASSLMGPRQGAGYGYTF

V gene: TRBV7-9
D gene: -
J gene: TRBJ1-1
clone size: -
CDR3 protein: CASSPQGMNTEAFF

V gene: TRBV5-1
D gene: -
J gene: TRBJ1-5
clone size: -
CDR3 protein: CASSLYSGDQPQHF

V gene: TRBV5-1
D gene: -
J gene: TRBJ2-1
clone size: -
CDR3 protein: CASSSSGAYNEQFF

V gene: TRBV7-8
D gene: TRBD1
J gene: TRBJ1-5
clone size: -
CDR3 protein: CASREGQGQNSNQPQHF

V gene: TRBV9
D gene: -
J gene: TRBJ2-1
clone size: -
CDR3 protein: CASSVEGLQTYNEQFF

V gene: TRBV30
D gene: TRBD1
J gene: TRBJ1-1
clone size: few
CDR3 protein: CAGQGAPNTEAFF

V gene: TRBV18
D gene: -
J gene: TRBJ2-2
clone size: few
CDR3 protein: CASSPSTTLTGELFF

V gene: TRBV9
D gene: -
J gene: TRBJ2-7
clone size: -
CDR3 protein: CASSGRDSYYEQYF

V gene: TRBV30
D gene: -
J gene: TRBJ2-3
clone size: -
CDR3 protein: CAWSVGSPDTQYF

V gene: TRBV7-8
D gene: TRBD2
J gene: TRBJ2-1
clone size: -
CDR3 protein: CASSIPGLVAGNEQFF

V gene: TRBV14
D gene: -
J gene: TRBJ1-1
clone size: -
CDR3 protein: CASSQGRTWSTEAFF

V gene: TRBV9
D gene: TRBD1
J gene: TRBJ1-3
clone size: -
CDR3 protein: CASSTSGTGGSGNTIYF

V gene: TRBV16
D gene: -
J gene: TRBJ2-7
clone size: -
CDR3 protein: CASSQFVSRTAYEQYF

V gene: TRBV5-1
D gene: TRBD2
J gene: TRBJ2-7
clone size: -
CDR3 protein: CASSSGLAGENEQYF

V gene: TRBV2
D gene: TRBD1
J gene: TRBJ1-5
clone size: few
CDR3 protein: CASIGQGIKPQHF

V gene: TRBV27
D gene: -
J gene: TRBJ2-7
clone size: -
CDR3 protein: CASSPQQYSYEQYF

V gene: TRBV7-9
D gene: -
J gene: TRBJ2-7
clone size: -
CDR3 protein: CASQTISYEQYF

V gene: TRBV29-1
D gene: -
J gene: TRBJ1-1
clone size: -
CDR3 protein: CSVGTHGPLGAFF

V gene: TRBV7-9
D gene: -
J gene: TRBJ1-5
clone size: -
CDR3 protein: CASSPGKLRNQPQHF

V gene: TRBV4-2
D gene: -
J gene: TRBJ2-7
clone size: -
CDR3 protein: CASSQDLGSAGEQYF

V gene: TRBV6-1
D gene: -
J gene: TRBJ1-1
clone size: -
CDR3 protein: CASDGRGVMNTEAFF

V gene: TRBV7-3
D gene: TRBD2
J gene: TRBJ2-1
clone size: -
CDR3 protein: CASSLTGGNEQFF

V gene: TRBV27
D gene: -
J gene: TRBJ1-5
clone size: -
CDR3 protein: CASSFTGTEINQPQHF

V gene: TRBV2
D gene: TRBD2
J gene: TRBJ2-7
clone size: -
CDR3 protein: CASSEVGSGSWYEQYF

V gene: TRBV5-1
D gene: -
J gene: TRBJ1-5
clone size: -
CDR3 protein: CASSEGGGFQPQHF

V gene: TRBV20-1
D gene: -
J gene: TRBJ1-1
clone size: -
CDR3 protein: CSATDKAEAFF

V gene: TRBV4-1
D gene: -
J gene: TRBJ2-7
clone size: -
CDR3 protein: CASSQDRVAFYEQYF

V gene: TRBV5-1
D gene: -
J gene: TRBJ1-6
clone size: -
CDR3 protein: CASSSGRENSPLHF